Included here is one T cell receptor beta chain sequence, with context. Antigen unknown. A much more abundant neighbour one base away suggests this may be a read error. Given the absence of the conserved phenylalanine or tryptophan at the CDR3 end, a read error is likely. Deletions cut 0 bases from V and 2 bases from J, with 2 bases between. There are 11 residues in the CDR3. Looked up from germline, CDR1 is DFQATT and CDR2 is SNEGSKA (reference sequence). These data belong to a study of T cells after yellow fever vaccination. General study results and limits: Abundant contaminating clonotypes from the bulk population could appear in FACS-sorted repertoires. The booster response re-showed most primary clones: around 95% CD4, more than 80% CD8. Weaker, the secondary response had a peak occurring faster, on day 5 versus 15.

The study made its TCR cDNA through 5'RACE template switching. That step introduced a universal primer site along with UMIs. MiXCR, applied by TCRdb to the 5' RACE reads, yields one record per CDR3 protein. The sample has about 630,000 distinct CDR3 sequences; roughly an eighth are singletons. The rearrangement joins TRBV20-1 to TRBJ2-7, with D unclear. This receptor was obtained from a man aged 25-45 years who received the YFV17D yellow fever vaccine. The sequences come from PBMCs, collected on the day of the yellow fever booster vaccination. As DNA, the CDR3 is TGCAGTGCTAGAGAAGCCTACGAGCAGTACTTA. It is translated as CSAREAYEQYL.